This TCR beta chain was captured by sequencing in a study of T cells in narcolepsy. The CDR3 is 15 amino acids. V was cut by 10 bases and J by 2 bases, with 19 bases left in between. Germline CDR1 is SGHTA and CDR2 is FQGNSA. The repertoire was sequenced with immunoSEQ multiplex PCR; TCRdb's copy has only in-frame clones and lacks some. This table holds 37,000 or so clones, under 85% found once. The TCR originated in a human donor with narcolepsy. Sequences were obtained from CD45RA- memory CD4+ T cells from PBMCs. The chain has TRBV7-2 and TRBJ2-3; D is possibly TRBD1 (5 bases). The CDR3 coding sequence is TGTGCCAACAGTCCCCAGGGATCACACACAGATACGCAGTATTTT. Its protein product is CANSPQGSHTDTQYF.